Shown below are 3 T cell receptor beta chains from a single sample sequenced in a study of cytomegalovirus exposure and HLA in healthy donors. Some clones are missing from TCRdb's copy, which holds only in-frame ones; the method was immunoSEQ multiplex PCR. The data contain 120,000 or so clones, 88% of them seen just once; the ten biggest clones take up about 1.8%. Input material: PBMCs. Receptors were obtained from a man between 18 and 29 years old in good health and CMV-seronegative.

The chain couples TRBV5-1 to TRBJ1-2; TRBD1 aligns across 8 bases. V shed 4 bases, J shed 5 bases, and the junction held 7 bases outside the gene matches. Germline CDR1 reads SGHRS; CDR2 reads YFSETQ. The length of the CDR3 is 14 residues. DNA of the CDR3: TGCGCCAGCAGCCAACAGGGACAGGATTATGGCTACACCTTC. Translating it yields CASSQQGQDYGYTF. Combining the CDR3 with reference TRBV5-1 and TRBJ1-2 gives the whole variable domain KAGVTQTPRYLIKTRGQQVTLSCSPISGHRSVSWYQQTPGQGLQFLFEYFSETQRNKGNFPGRFSGRQFSNSRSEMNVSTLELGDSALYLCASSQQGQDYGYTFGSGTRLTVV.

This clone was detected only once. The chain combines TRBV7-9 with TRBJ2-2, with D perhaps matching TRBD1 (6 bases). This CDR3 comprises 16 residues. Germline V CDR1 and CDR2: SEHNR, FQNEAQ (reference sequence). Trimming removed 4 bases at V and 0 bases at J, with 12 bases between. The CDR3 region is CASSWIKGANTGELFF. CDR3 in DNA: TGTGCCAGCAGCTGGATAAAGGGGGCGAACACCGGGGAGCTGTTTTTT.

The J gene is TRBJ2-7, the V gene TRBV7-2; TRBD2 matches at 9 bases. J lost 4 bases, V lost 5 bases, and 9 bases had no gene match. The CDR3 has 15 amino acids. Germline-derived CDR1 and CDR2 are SGHTA and FQGNSA. The CDR3 spells CASSKTSGELYEQYF. In DNA, the CDR3 is TGTGCCAGCAGCAAGACTAGCGGAGAGTTGTACGAGCAGTACTTC.